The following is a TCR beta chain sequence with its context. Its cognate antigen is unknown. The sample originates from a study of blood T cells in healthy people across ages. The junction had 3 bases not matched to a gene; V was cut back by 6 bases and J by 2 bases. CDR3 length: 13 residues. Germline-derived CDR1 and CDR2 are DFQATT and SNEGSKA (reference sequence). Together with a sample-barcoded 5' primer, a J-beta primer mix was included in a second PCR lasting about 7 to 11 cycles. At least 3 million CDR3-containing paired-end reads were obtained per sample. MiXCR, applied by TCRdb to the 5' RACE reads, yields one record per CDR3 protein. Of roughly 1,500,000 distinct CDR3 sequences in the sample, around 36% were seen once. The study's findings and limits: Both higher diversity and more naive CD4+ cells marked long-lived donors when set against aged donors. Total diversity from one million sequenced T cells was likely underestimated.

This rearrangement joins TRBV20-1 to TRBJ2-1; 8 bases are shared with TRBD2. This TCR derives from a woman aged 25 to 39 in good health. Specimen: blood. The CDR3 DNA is TGCAGTGCCACTAGCGGCACCTACAATGAGCAGTTCTTC. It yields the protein CSATSGTYNEQFF.